The 6 T cell receptor beta chains reported below all come from one sample, sequenced in a study of blood T cell repertoires in COVID-19. Method: immunoSEQ multiplex PCR; TCRdb's copy keeps in-frame clones and lacks some. Of 230,000 or so clones listed, around 90% were seen once; the top ten hold under 2.5%. The sample was peripheral blood. These receptors were obtained from a woman between 55 and 75 years old with COVID-19, enrolled during active disease.

The chain carries TRBV2 and TRBJ1-5; TRBD1 matches at 7 bases. J lost 5 bases, V lost 3 bases, and 7 bases had no gene match. Germline CDR1 is SNHLY and CDR2 is FYNNEI. The CDR3 has 15 amino acids. The DNA of the CDR3 is TGTGCCAGCAGTGAGGGACAGCGACTGGATCAGCCCCAGCATTTT. Translation: CASSEGQRLDQPQHF.

J is TRBJ2-3 and V is TRBV9; D might be TRBD2 (6 bases). V was trimmed by 0 bases and J by 1 base, leaving 12 bases between them. The CDR3 is 16 amino acids. The V gene's germline CDR1 is SGDLS and CDR2 YYNGEE. CDR3 region: CASSVGASDRTDTQYF. DNA of the CDR3: TGTGCCAGCAGCGTAGGTGCTAGCGACCGCACAGATACGCAGTATTTT.

The chain combines TRBV6-2 or TRBV6-3 with TRBJ1-1, with 7 bases lining up with TRBD1. This CDR3 is built from 17 residues. J lost 5 bases, V lost 0 bases, and 12 bases had no gene match. Germline CDR1 reads MNHEY; CDR2 reads SVGEGT. The chain's CDR3 is CASSYSPGQRPLTEAFF. For the CDR3, the DNA is TGTGCCAGCAGTTACTCCCCGGGACAGCGCCCGTTAACTGAAGCTTTCTTT.

The chain employs TRBV6-5 and TRBJ1-4; possibly TRBD1 for D (5 bases). V lost 5 bases and J 11 bases, leaving 12 bases between the germline ends. Germline V lookup: CDR1 MNHEY, CDR2 SVGAGI. The CDR3 covers 12 residues. CDR3 sequence: CASSQGLLKLFF. CDR3 nucleotide sequence: TGTGCCAGCAGTCAGGGTTTACTCAAACTGTTTTTT.

The genes are TRBV25-1 and TRBJ1-2; a possible D gene is TRBD1 (5 bases). CDR1 is MGHDK and CDR2 is SYGVNS in the germline V gene. CDR3 length: 12 residues. Trimming cost V 3 bases and J 8 bases, with 10 bases left between them. The CDR3 DNA is TGTGCCAGCAGTGATCAGGGTTCCGGCTACACCTTC. Protein product: CASSDQGSGYTF.

The gene calls are TRBV10-3 and TRBJ1-2; 7 positions match TRBD1. J was trimmed by 7 bases and V by 6 bases; bases with no gene match: 17. CDR3 length: 16 amino acids. CDR1 and CDR2 from the germline V gene are ENHRY and SYGVKD. The CDR3 is CAIRGGTEILSGGYTF. DNA for the CDR3: TGTGCCATCAGGGGTGGGACAGAGATACTCTCGGGTGGCTACACCTTC.